This entry lists 18 T cell receptor beta chains sequenced from one sample in a study of CXCR3-negative and CXCR3-positive naive CD8 T cells. The study made its TRB cDNA libraries by 5' RACE, adding UMI labels. TCRdb reworked the 5' RACE reads into one entry per CDR3 protein, no DNA. Here the sample table reports over 55,000 distinct CDR3 sequences. Points from the study as a whole: A higher hydrophobicity marked the TRB CDR3s of CXCR3-positive naive cells versus CXCR3-negative naive cells.

The antigens of these receptors remain unknown. Material for sequencing was naive CXCR3+ CD8+ T cells from blood. Described subset: CD45RO-CCR7+CD27+CD95- naive CD8+ T cells expressing CXCR3 (TNR3+). Source of these receptors: a human donor in good health. Some clones in this sample may be carry-over from other donors' samples.

This sequence joins TRBV28 and TRBJ1-5; TCRdb's D call, TRBD1, is unchecked because there is no DNA. The CDR3 loop spans 14 amino acids. Germline assignment: CDR1 MDHEN and CDR2 SYDVKM. The CDR3: CASSSGTGYQPQHF. Variable domain in full (rest from reference TRBV28 and TRBJ1-5): DVKVTQSSRYLVKRTGEKVFLECVQDMDHENMFWYRQDPGLGLRLIYFSYDVKMKEKGDIPEGYSVSREKKERFSLILESASTNQTSMYLCASSSGTGYQPQHFGDGTRLSIL.

The V and J genes are TRBV20-1 and TRBJ2-1; absent DNA, TCRdb's TRBD2 call cannot be checked. In germline, CDR1 is DFQATT, CDR2 SNEGSKA (reference sequence). This CDR3 is 15 amino acids long. CDR3 region: CSAKGLAGSYNEQFF.

This chain connects TRBV20-1 to TRBJ1-2; TCRdb's D call, TRBD1, is unchecked because there is no DNA. Germline values: CDR1 DFQATT, CDR2 SNEGSKA (reference sequence). The CDR3 is 16 amino acids. The CDR3 sequence is CSARDDRGLYDYGYTF.

The V gene is TRBV14, the J gene TRBJ2-3. Looked up from germline, CDR1 is SGHDN and CDR2 is FVKESK. This CDR3 is 11 amino acids long. CDR3 residues: CASSQDRTQYF. Full variable domain (outside the CDR3, taken from reference TRBV14 and TRBJ2-3): EAGVTQFPSHSVIEKGQTVTLRCDPISGHDNLYWYRRVMGKEIKFLLHFVKESKQDESGMPNNRFLAERTGGTYSTLKVQPAELEDSGVYFCASSQDRTQYFGPGTRLTVL.

CDR3 residues: CASRPGQGSGELFF. The rearrangement joins TRBV6-5 to TRBJ2-2; TCRdb picks TRBD1, but there is no DNA to check that call. CDR3 length: 14 amino acids. The germline CDR1 and CDR2 sequences are MNHEY and SVGAGI.

The rearrangement uses TRBV20-1 and TRBJ1-1; the TRBD1 assignment by TCRdb is unverifiable without DNA. Germline V CDR1 and CDR2: DFQATT, SNEGSKA (reference sequence). This CDR3 region has 14 residues. The CDR3 reads CSARDWDRYTEAFF.

This rearrangement joins TRBV29-1 to TRBJ2-7; the D call of TRBD1 rests on TCRdb alone, since no DNA is present to check it. The CDR3 totals 12 residues. CDR1 and CDR2 from the germline V gene are SQVTM and ANQGSEA. The chain's CDR3 is CSRGKGTYEQYF.

This chain links TRBV4-2 with TRBJ2-7; without DNA, the TCRdb call of TRBD2 cannot be checked. CDR1 and CDR2 (germline): LGHNA, YNFKEQ. The CDR3 is 15 residues long. CDR3 protein: CASSQGLAGTYEQYF.

The chain is built from TRBV4-3 and TRBJ2-1; TCRdb lists TRBD1, though no DNA is available to test this call. The CDR3 runs 14 residues. In germline, CDR1 is LGHNA, CDR2 YSLEER. This CDR3 is CASSPGQGFNEQFF.

The chain uses TRBV27 and TRBJ2-1. In germline, CDR1 is MNHEY, CDR2 SMNVEV (reference sequence). CDR3 length equals 15 residues. The CDR3 loop is CASSRKVFGYNEQFF.

The chain joins TRBV28 to TRBJ1-1. This CDR3 has 14 residues. Looked up from germline, CDR1 is MDHEN and CDR2 is SYDVKM. CDR3 region: CASSLGSVWTEAFF.

V gene TRBV29-1 combines with J gene TRBJ2-7. The CDR3 is made up of 12 amino acids. The germline V gene encodes CDR1 SQVTM and CDR2 ANQGSEA. CDR3 sequence reads: CSYLQDSYEQYF.

The V and J genes are TRBV14 and TRBJ2-1. The CDR3 runs 14 residues. Germline V gene lookup returns CDR1 SGHDN and CDR2 FVKESK. CDR3 residues: CASSPGRSYNEQFF.

The chain uses TRBV2 and TRBJ2-5; the TCRdb call, TRBD2, lacks DNA for checking. Germline V CDR1 and CDR2: SNHLY, FYNNEI. The CDR3 has 13 residues. This CDR3 reads CAPTIGLAETQYF.

Considering frequency, this clonotype is medium-sized. The rearrangement links TRBV7-7 to TRBJ2-7. Germline values: CDR1 SSHAT, CDR2 FNYEAQ (reference sequence). The CDR3 length is 14 residues. The CDR3 region is CASSSDRAPDEQYF.

The rearrangement links TRBV7-9 to TRBJ2-7. The CDR3 sequence is 15 residues long. CDR1 is SEHNR and CDR2 is FQNEAQ in the germline V gene (reference sequence). CDR3 sequence reads: CASSLAPGDSYEQYF.

The rearrangement uses TRBV12-3 or TRBV12-4 and TRBJ1-4. CDR3 length: 14 amino acids. CDR3 sequence reads: CASSFYDHNEKLFF.

The chain recombines TRBV9 with TRBJ2-7. The V gene's germline CDR1 is SGDLS and CDR2 YYNGEE. CDR3 length equals 14 residues. The CDR3: CASSVSSSSYEQYF. The full variable domain, its missing parts supplied by reference TRBV9 and TRBJ2-7, is DSGVTQTPKHLITATGQRVTLRCSPRSGDLSVYWYQQSLDQGLQFLIQYYNGEERAKGNILERFSAQQFPDLHSELNLSSLELGDSALYFCASSVSSSSYEQYFGPGTRLTVT.